This T cell receptor (beta chain) was recorded in a study of T cells after somatic rescue of genetic block. The protocol was immunoSEQ multiplex PCR, while the TCRdb copy is restricted to in-frame clones and leaves out a portion. The sample contains 88,000 or so clones, about 90% of which appear only once. This CDR3 is built from 14 residues. V dropped 2 bases and J dropped 5 bases, with 13 bases sitting between them. Germline CDR1 is SGDLS and CDR2 is YYNGEE. The sequence came from a woman in her late teens or twenties. The sample consisted of peripheral blood mononuclear cells (PBMCs). V gene TRBV9 combines with J gene TRBJ2-5; D remains ambiguous. CDR3 bases: TGTGCCAGCAGCGTTGGGATGGTTAGCGAGACCCAGTACTTC. Residues: CASSVGMVSETQYF.